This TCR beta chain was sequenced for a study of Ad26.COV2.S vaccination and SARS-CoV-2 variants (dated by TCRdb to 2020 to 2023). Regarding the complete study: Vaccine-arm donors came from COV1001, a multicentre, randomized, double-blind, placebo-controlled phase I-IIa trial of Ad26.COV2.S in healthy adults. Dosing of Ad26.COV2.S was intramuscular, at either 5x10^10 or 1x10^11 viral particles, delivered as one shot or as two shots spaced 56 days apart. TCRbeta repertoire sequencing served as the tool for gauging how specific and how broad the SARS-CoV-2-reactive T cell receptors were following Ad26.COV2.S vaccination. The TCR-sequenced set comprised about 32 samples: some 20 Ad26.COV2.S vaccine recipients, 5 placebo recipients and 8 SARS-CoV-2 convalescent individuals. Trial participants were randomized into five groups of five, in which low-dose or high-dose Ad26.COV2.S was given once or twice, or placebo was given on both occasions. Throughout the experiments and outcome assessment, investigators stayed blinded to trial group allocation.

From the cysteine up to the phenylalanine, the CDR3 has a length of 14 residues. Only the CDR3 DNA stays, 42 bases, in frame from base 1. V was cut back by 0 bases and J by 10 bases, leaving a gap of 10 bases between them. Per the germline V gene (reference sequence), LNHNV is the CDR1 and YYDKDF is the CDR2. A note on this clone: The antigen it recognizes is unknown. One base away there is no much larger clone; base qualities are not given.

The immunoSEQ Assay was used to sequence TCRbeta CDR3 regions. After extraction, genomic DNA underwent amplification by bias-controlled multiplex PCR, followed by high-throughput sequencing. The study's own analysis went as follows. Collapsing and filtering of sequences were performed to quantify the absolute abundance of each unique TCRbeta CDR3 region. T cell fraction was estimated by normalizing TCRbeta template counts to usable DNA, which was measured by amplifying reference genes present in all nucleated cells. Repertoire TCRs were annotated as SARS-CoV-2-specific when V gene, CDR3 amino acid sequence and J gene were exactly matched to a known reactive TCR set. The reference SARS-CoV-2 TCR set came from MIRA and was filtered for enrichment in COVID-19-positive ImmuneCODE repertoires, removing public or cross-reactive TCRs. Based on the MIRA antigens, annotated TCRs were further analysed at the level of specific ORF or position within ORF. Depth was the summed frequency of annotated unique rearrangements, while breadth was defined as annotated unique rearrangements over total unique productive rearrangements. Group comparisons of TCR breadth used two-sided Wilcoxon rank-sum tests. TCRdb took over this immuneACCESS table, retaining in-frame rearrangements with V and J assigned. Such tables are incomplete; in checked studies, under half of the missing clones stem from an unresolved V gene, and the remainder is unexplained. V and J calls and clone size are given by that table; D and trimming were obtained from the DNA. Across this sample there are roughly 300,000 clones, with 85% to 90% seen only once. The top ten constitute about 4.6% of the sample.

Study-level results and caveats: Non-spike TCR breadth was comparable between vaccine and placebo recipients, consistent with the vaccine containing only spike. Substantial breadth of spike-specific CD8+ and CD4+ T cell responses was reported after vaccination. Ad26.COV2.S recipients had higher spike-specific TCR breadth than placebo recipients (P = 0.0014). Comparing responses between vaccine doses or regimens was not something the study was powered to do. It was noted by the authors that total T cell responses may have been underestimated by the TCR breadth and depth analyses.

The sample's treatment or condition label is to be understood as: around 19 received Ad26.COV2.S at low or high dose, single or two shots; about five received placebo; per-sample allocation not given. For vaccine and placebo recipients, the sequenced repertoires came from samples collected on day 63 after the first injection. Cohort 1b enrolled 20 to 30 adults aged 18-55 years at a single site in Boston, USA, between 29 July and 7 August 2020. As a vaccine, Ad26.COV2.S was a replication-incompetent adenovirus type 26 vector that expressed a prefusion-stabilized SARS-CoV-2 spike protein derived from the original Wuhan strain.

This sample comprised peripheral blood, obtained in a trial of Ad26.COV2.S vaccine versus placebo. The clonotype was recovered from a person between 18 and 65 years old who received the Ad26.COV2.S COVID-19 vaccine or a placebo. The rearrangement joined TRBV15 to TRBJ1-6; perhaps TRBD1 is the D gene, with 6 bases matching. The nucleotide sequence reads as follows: TGTGCCACCAGCAGAGATTGGGGGGGCTCACCCCTCCACTTT. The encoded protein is CATSRDWGGSPLHF.